Following are 28 T cell receptor beta chains from one sample sequenced in a study of blood T cell repertoires in COVID-19. Here immunoSEQ multiplex PCR was the method, and the copy in TCRdb shows in-frame clones only, minus some. This repertoire shows around 100,000 clones, 86% found once; its top ten account for under 5%. The sample was peripheral blood. Every receptor here comes from a man aged 35 to 55 with acute or convalescent COVID-19.

The chain uses TRBV5-1 and TRBJ2-2; possible D gene TRBD1, 5 bases. V dropped 4 bases and J dropped 0 bases, with 10 bases sitting between them. The V gene's germline CDR1 is SGHRS and CDR2 YFSETQ. This CDR3 has 15 amino acids. CDR3 protein: CASSLGHANTGELFF. CDR3 DNA: TGCGCCAGCAGCCTTGGACACGCGAACACCGGGGAGCTGTTTTTT. Using reference TRBV5-1 and TRBJ2-2 for the parts outside the CDR3, the full variable domain is KAGVTQTPRYLIKTRGQQVTLSCSPISGHRSVSWYQQTPGQGLQFLFEYFSETQRNKGNFPGRFSGRQFSNSRSEMNVSTLELGDSALYLCASSLGHANTGELFFGEGSRLTVL.

V gene TRBV6-2 or TRBV6-3 combines with J gene TRBJ1-2; D is unclear. This CDR3 has 15 amino acids. The germline V gene encodes CDR1 MNHEY and CDR2 SVGEGT. V was pared by 6 bases and J by 4 bases, with 18 bases between. CDR3 region: CASSPITGSSYGYTF. The DNA for the CDR3 is TGTGCCAGCAGCCCTATAACCGGGTCTTCCTATGGCTACACCTTC.

The V gene is TRBV20-1, the J gene TRBJ2-5; tentative D call: TRBD2 (6 bases). Germline loops: CDR1 DFQATT, CDR2 SNEGSKA (reference sequence). CDR3 length: 15 residues. V shed 3 bases and J shed 2 bases, with 16 bases lying between them. The CDR3 DNA is TGCAGTGCTAGTCAGTGGAGGGGTCTTCAAGAGACCCAGTACTTC. Protein: CSASQWRGLQETQYF.

The rearrangement uses TRBV19 and TRBJ1-6; TRBD1 matches at 7 bases. The germline gives CDR1 LNHDA, CDR2 SQIVND (reference sequence). This CDR3 is 14 amino acids long. Trimming at V came to 8 bases and at J to 7 bases, leaving 8 bases not matched to a gene. The CDR3 sequence: CASDVAGGNSPLHF. DNA of the CDR3: TGTGCCAGTGATGTGGCAGGGGGAAATTCACCCCTCCACTTT.

The genes are TRBV30 and TRBJ1-2; weak D call: TRBD1 (5 bases). Between the trimmed V and J ends, which lost 2 bases and 7 bases, there was a span of 11 bases. This CDR3 comprises 12 residues. Germline-derived CDR1 and CDR2 are GTSNPN and SVGIG (reference sequence). CDR3 coding DNA: TGTGCCTGGAGTCAGGGTTTAGGTGGCTACACCTTC. As protein: CAWSQGLGGYTF. The whole variable domain, filled in from reference TRBV30 and TRBJ1-2, reads SQTIHQWPATLVQPVGSPLSLECTVEGTSNPNLYWYRQAAGRGLQLLFYSVGIGQISSEVPQNLSASRPQDRQFILSSKKLLLSDSGFYLCAWSQGLGGYTFGSGTRLTVV.

Concerning this clone itself: Other nucleotide sequences in the sample specify the same CDR3. The chain recombines TRBV6-6 with TRBJ1-2; tentative D call: TRBD1 (6 bases). Trimming shortened V by 5 bases and J by 2 bases, and 9 bases separated the two germline ends. This CDR3 spans 13 amino acids. CDR1 and CDR2 from the germline V gene are MNHNY and SVGAGI (reference sequence). CDR3 protein: CASSRTANYGYTF. Here the CDR3 DNA reads TGTGCCAGCAGTCGGACAGCCAACTATGGCTACACCTTC.

The chain combines TRBV5-1 with TRBJ2-1, with TRBD2 matching over 14 bases. Germline CDR1 SGHRS, CDR2 YFSETQ. The CDR3 extends over 17 amino acids. The trim removed 4 bases at V and 3 bases at J, leaving 6 bases unmatched. CDR3 in DNA: TGCGCCAGCAGCATAGGGACTAGCGGGAGTATCTACAATGAGCAGTTCTTC. It translates to CASSIGTSGSIYNEQFF.

This sequence joins TRBV6-2 or TRBV6-3 and TRBJ1-2; 7 nucleotides line up with TRBD1. CDR3 length equals 15 residues. Germline CDR1 MNHEY, CDR2 SVGEGT. The V segment lost 4 bases and the J segment 5 bases; nucleotides outside the gene matches: 10. DNA of the CDR3: TGTGCCAGCAGTTCCCTGAAGGGACAGCTATATGGCTACACCTTC. This sequence encodes CASSSLKGQLYGYTF.

The chain recombines TRBV25-1 with TRBJ2-7; 12 nucleotides align to TRBD1. The CDR3 contains 14 residues. Germline CDR1 reads MGHDK; CDR2 reads SYGVNS. V lost 6 bases and J lost 6; bases outside the gene matches: 6. This CDR3 reads CASRPGQGAFEQYF. In DNA form, the CDR3 reads TGTGCCAGCAGGCCGGGACAGGGGGCCTTCGAGCAGTACTTC.

This chain uses TRBV24-1 with TRBJ1-1; 7 positions match TRBD1. CDR3 size: 13 residues. Trimming removed 2 bases from V and 11 bases from J; junction bases left unmatched: 7. Germline lookup yields CDR1 KGHDR and CDR2 SFDVKD. The CDR3 nucleotides read TGTGCCACCAGTGATTCTCGGGACAGTCACGCTTTCTTT. Its translation: CATSDSRDSHAFF.

The chain combines TRBV3-1 (or the pseudogene TRBV3-2) with TRBJ2-7, with D tentatively TRBD2 (6 bases). Germline assignment: CDR1 LGHDT and CDR2 YNNKEL (reference sequence). V gave up 5 bases and J gave up 4 bases, with 15 bases separating them. The CDR3 contains 14 residues. DNA of the CDR3: TGTGCCAGCAGCAAGGACATTAGCGGTTACGAGCAGTACTTC. Its translation is CASSKDISGYEQYF.

The chain recombines TRBV20-1 with TRBJ1-5; tentative D call: TRBD1 (5 bases). The CDR3 runs to 13 residues. Trimming left V 3 bases short and J 7 bases short, with 13 bases between. CDR1 is DFQATT and CDR2 is SNEGSKA in the germline V gene (reference sequence). CDR3 coding DNA: TGCAGTGCTAGTGATCAGGGTGGGCAGCCCCAGCATTTT. It specifies CSASDQGGQPQHF.

The chain is built from TRBV5-4 and TRBJ2-1, with 7 positions matching TRBD1. Germline assignment: CDR1 SGHNT and CDR2 YYREEE (reference sequence). Germline trimming cut 4 bases from V and 7 bases from J; bases unmatched to any gene: 5. The length of the CDR3 is 13 residues. The CDR3 DNA follows: TGTGCCAGCAGCCAACACAGGGGAAATGAGCAGTTCTTC. Protein: CASSQHRGNEQFF.

V gene TRBV5-1 combines with J gene TRBJ1-1; D is unresolved. Trimming pared 4 bases from V and 1 base from J, leaving 11 bases between. Germline assignment: CDR1 SGHRS and CDR2 YFSETQ. This CDR3 contains 14 residues. The CDR3 DNA sequence: TGCGCCAGCAGCCTTTCGGGAGGGAACACTGAAGCTTTCTTT. It translates to CASSLSGGNTEAFF. Supplemented by reference TRBV5-1 and TRBJ1-1, the full variable domain reads KAGVTQTPRYLIKTRGQQVTLSCSPISGHRSVSWYQQTPGQGLQFLFEYFSETQRNKGNFPGRFSGRQFSNSRSEMNVSTLELGDSALYLCASSLSGGNTEAFFGQGTRLTVV.

This chain joins TRBV19 and TRBJ1-1, with TRBD1 as a possible D gene (6 bases). The CDR3 loop spans 14 amino acids. The germline V and J ends were trimmed by 5 bases and 0 bases, with 10 bases remaining between them. Germline CDR1 is LNHDA and CDR2 is SQIVND (reference sequence). Here the CDR3 DNA reads TGTGCCAGTAGTGTCGGACAGATGAACACTGAAGCTTTCTTT. Translating it yields CASSVGQMNTEAFF.

The V call is TRBV27, the J call TRBJ1-3; 7 bases are shared with TRBD1. From germline, CDR1 is MNHEY and CDR2 SMNVEV (reference sequence). J lost 2 bases, V lost 6 bases, and 10 bases had no gene match. The CDR3 has 16 amino acids. The DNA of the CDR3 is TGTGCCAGCAGCCCTGACAGGGACCTCCCTGGAAACACCATATATTTT. As protein: CASSPDRDLPGNTIYF.

The chain links TRBV7-9 to TRBJ1-1; D is perhaps TRBD1 (6 bases). The CDR3 spans 15 residues. V lost 5 bases to trimming and J lost 4 bases, with 17 bases between them. Germline assignment: CDR1 SEHNR and CDR2 FQNEAQ (reference sequence). The CDR3 here is CASSPQRTVGTEAFF. CDR3 DNA sequence: TGTGCCAGCAGCCCTCAGAGGACAGTCGGCACTGAAGCTTTCTTT. The variable domain in full, completed from reference TRBV7-9 and TRBJ1-1, reads DTGVSQNPRHKITKRGQNVTFRCDPISEHNRLYWYRQTLGQGPEFLTYFQNEAQLEKSRLLSDRFSAERPKGSFSTLEIQRTEQGDSAMYLCASSPQRTVGTEAFFGQGTRLTVV.

CDR3 residues: CATSRDGRGRTYNSPLHF. The CDR3, as DNA: TGTGCCACCAGCAGAGATGGCAGGGGGAGGACCTATAATTCACCCCTCCACTTT. J is TRBJ1-6 and V is TRBV15; TRBD1 matches 7 bases. CDR1 and CDR2 (germline): LNHNV, YYDKDF (reference sequence). This CDR3 region has 18 residues. Trimming removed 0 bases from V and 2 bases from J; junction bases left unmatched: 7.

CDR3 in DNA: TGCAGTGCTAGTCCGACAGGGGGCGCCGGAAACACCATATATTTT. Encoded protein: CSASPTGGAGNTIYF. The V call is TRBV20-1, the J call TRBJ1-3; 10 nucleotides agree with TRBD1. Trimming cost V 3 bases and J 4 bases; bases outside gene matches: 6. Per germline, CDR1 DFQATT and CDR2 SNEGSKA (reference sequence). This CDR3 comprises 15 residues.

V is TRBV27 and J is TRBJ2-3, with 10 positions matching TRBD2. V was clipped by 5 bases and J by 0 bases; unmatched bases: 5. Looked up from germline, CDR1 is MNHEY and CDR2 is SMNVEV (reference sequence). CDR3 size: 16 residues. The CDR3: CASSPRTSGSTDTQYF. The CDR3 DNA reads as TGTGCCAGCAGTCCCCGGACTAGCGGTAGCACAGATACGCAGTATTTT.

This chain joins TRBV5-1 and TRBJ1-3; 8 positions agree with TRBD1. In germline, CDR1 is SGHRS, CDR2 YFSETQ. The CDR3 is 18 residues long. The trim removed 4 bases at V and 2 bases at J, leaving 14 bases unmatched. This chain's CDR3 is CASSPRGQGNAAGNTIYF. The CDR3 nucleotides are TGCGCCAGCAGCCCCAGAGGACAGGGTAACGCGGCTGGAAACACCATATATTTT.

CDR3 sequence reads: CATSSLPGQGGGEQFF. CDR3 nucleotide sequence: TGTGCCACCAGCAGTCTCCCGGGACAGGGAGGTGGTGAGCAGTTCTTC. This sequence joins TRBV15 and TRBJ2-1; 9 bases are a match to TRBD1. There are 16 residues in the CDR3. CDR1 is LNHNV and CDR2 is YYDKDF in the germline V gene (reference sequence). The V gene end was trimmed by 3 bases and the J gene end by 9 bases; junction bases not matched to a gene: 12.

Points on this clone: Other DNA sequences within the sample encode an identical CDR3. CDR3 DNA: TGCAGTGCGGAGGGTCAAGAGACCCAGTACTTC. Translating gives CSAEGQETQYF. The rearrangement uses TRBV20-1 and TRBJ2-5; perhaps TRBD2 as D (6 bases). Trimming took 6 bases from V and 2 from J, leaving 7 bases between them. Per the germline V gene, CDR1 is DFQATT and CDR2 is SNEGSKA (reference sequence). There are 11 residues in the CDR3.

J is TRBJ1-5 and V is TRBV6-2 or TRBV6-3; 10 bases are a match to TRBD1. The trim removed 5 bases at V and 0 bases at J, leaving 13 bases unmatched. Germline CDR1 MNHEY, CDR2 SVGEGT. The CDR3 contains 19 residues. The CDR3 region has the DNA TGTGCCAGCAGTCTCTCCGGACAGGGGGTACTTCGTAGCAATCAGCCCCAGCATTTT. Amino acid sequence: CASSLSGQGVLRSNQPQHF.

J is TRBJ2-2 and V is TRBV21-1; the table assigns TRBD1, which was not confirmed against the DNA. TRBV21-1 is reported as a pseudogene. The CDR3 is 16 amino acids. The CDR3, as DNA: TGTGCCAGCAGCATCGACAGGGGGGCGAACACCGGGGAGCTGTTTTTT. Amino acids: CASSIDRGANTGELFF.

The chain joins TRBV4-1 to TRBJ1-4, with 7 nucleotides matching TRBD1. This CDR3 is 15 amino acids long. Germline CDR1 MGHRA, CDR2 YSYEKL. With V trimmed by 3 bases and J by 6 bases, 7 bases remained unmatched. The CDR3 coding sequence is TGCGCCAGCAGCCACGGGGACAGAAAAGATGAAAAACTGTTTTTT. Protein: CASSHGDRKDEKLFF.

In its sample, this clone was seen once. V gene TRBV12-3 or TRBV12-4 combines with J gene TRBJ1-2; tentatively, D is TRBD1 (6 bases). V lost 1 base and J 7 bases, leaving 10 bases between the germline ends. The CDR3 has 13 residues. Written as DNA, the CDR3 is TGTGCCAGCAGTTTAGGGGGGCGCGGTGGCTACACCTTC. This encodes CASSLGGRGGYTF.

The V gene is TRBV7-8, the J gene TRBJ2-2; 7 nucleotides line up with TRBD1. Germline CDR1 and CDR2: SGHVS and FQNEAQ. This CDR3 has 14 residues. Germline trimming cut 1 base from V and 10 bases from J; bases unmatched to any gene: 6. CDR3 protein: CASSLDYGTVELFF. DNA for the CDR3: TGTGCCAGCAGCTTAGATTATGGGACAGTGGAGCTGTTTTTT.